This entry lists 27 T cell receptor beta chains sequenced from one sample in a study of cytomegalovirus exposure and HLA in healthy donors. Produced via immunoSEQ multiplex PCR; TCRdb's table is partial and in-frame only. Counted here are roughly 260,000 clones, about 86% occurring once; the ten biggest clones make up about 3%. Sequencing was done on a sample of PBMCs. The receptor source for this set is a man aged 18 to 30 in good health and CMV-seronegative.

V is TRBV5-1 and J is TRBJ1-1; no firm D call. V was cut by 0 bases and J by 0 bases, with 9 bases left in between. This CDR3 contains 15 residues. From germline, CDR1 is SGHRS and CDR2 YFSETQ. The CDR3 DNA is TGCGCCAGCAGCTTGGGGCGGGAGTTGAACACTGAAGCTTTCTTT. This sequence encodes CASSLGRELNTEAFF.

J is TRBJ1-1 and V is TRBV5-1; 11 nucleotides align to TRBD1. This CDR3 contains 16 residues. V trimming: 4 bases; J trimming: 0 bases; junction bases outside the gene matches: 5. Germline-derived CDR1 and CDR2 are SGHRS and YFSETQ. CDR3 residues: CASSPGTGGLNTEAFF. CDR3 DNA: TGCGCCAGCAGCCCGGGGACAGGGGGATTGAACACTGAAGCTTTCTTT.

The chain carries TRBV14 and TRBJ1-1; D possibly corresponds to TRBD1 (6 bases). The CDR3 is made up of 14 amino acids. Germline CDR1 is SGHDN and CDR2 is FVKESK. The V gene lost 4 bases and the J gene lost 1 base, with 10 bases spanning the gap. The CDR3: CASSPLGQNTEAFF. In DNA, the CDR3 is TGTGCCAGCAGCCCACTGGGACAGAACACTGAAGCTTTCTTT.

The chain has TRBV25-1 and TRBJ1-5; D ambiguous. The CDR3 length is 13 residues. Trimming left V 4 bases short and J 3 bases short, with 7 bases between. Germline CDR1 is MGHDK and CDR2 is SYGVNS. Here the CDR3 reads CASSGGNNQPQHF. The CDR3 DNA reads TGTGCCAGCAGTGGAGGGAACAATCAGCCCCAGCATTTT.

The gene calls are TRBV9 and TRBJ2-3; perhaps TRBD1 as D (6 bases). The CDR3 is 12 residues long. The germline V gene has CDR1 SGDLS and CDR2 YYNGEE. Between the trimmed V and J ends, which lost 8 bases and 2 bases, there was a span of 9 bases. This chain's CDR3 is CASAGDTDTQYF. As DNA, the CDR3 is TGTGCCAGTGCAGGGGACACAGATACGCAGTATTTT.

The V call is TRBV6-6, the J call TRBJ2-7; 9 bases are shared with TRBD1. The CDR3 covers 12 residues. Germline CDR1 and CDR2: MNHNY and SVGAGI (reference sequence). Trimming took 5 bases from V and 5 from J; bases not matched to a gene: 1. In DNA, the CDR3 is TGTGCCAGCAGTCGACAGGGGGACGAGCAGTACTTC. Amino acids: CASSRQGDEQYF.

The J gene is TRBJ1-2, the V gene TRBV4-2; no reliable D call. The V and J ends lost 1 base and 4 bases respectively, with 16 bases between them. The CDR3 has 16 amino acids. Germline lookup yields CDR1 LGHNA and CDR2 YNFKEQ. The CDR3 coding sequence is TGTGCCAGCAGCCAAGTGGTCACGGGGTCTGTCTATGGCTACACCTTC. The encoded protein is CASSQVVTGSVYGYTF.

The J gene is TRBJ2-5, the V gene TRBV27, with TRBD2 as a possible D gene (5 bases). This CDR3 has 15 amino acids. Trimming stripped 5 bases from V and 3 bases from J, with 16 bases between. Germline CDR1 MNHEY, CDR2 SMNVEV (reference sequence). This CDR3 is CASSPLGGGKETQYF. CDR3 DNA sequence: TGTGCCAGCAGTCCCTTAGGAGGAGGAAAAGAGACCCAGTACTTC.

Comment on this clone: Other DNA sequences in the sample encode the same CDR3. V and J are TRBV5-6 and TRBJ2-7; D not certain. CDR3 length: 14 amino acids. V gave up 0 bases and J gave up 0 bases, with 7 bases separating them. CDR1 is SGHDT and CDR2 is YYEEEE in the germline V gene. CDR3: CASSLGGSSYEQYF. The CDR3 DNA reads TGTGCCAGCAGCTTGGGCGGTAGCTCCTACGAGCAGTACTTC.

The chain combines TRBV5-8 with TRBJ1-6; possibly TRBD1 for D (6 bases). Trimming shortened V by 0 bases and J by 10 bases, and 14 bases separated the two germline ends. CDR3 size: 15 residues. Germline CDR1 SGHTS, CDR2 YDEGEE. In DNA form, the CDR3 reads TGTGCCAGCAGCTTGGGATTGAGGACAGCCTCACCCCTCCACTTT. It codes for CASSLGLRTASPLHF.

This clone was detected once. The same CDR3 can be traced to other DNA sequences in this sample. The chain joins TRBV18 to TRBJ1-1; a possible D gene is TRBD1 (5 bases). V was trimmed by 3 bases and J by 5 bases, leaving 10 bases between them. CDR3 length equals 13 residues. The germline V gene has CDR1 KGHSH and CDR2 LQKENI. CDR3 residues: CASSPQGGTEAFF. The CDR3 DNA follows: TGTGCCAGCTCACCCCAGGGTGGTACTGAAGCTTTCTTT.

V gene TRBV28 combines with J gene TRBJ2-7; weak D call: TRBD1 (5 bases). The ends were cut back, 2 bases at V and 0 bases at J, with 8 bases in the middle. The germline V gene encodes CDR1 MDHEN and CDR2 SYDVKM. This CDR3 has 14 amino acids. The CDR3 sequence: CASSLAGSSYEQYF. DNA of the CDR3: TGTGCCAGCAGTTTAGCAGGGTCCTCCTACGAGCAGTACTTC.

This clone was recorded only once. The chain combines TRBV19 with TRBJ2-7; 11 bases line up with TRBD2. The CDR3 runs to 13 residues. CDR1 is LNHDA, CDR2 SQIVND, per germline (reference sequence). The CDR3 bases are TGTGCTACGTCTGGGACTAGCGGATACGAGCAGTACTTC. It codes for CATSGTSGYEQYF.

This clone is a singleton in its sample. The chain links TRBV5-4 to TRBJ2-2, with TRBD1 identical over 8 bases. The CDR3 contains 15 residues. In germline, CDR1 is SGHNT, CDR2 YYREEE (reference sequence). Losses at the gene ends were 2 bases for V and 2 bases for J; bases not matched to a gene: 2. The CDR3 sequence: CASSFTGGNTGELFF. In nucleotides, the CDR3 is TGTGCCAGCAGCTTTACAGGGGGAAACACCGGGGAGCTGTTTTTT.

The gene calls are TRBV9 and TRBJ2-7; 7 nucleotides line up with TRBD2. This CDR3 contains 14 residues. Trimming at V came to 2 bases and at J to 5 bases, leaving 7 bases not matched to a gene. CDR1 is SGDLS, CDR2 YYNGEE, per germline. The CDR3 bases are TGTGCCAGCAGCGTCCAAGCTAGCGGCCACGAGCAGTACTTC. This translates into CASSVQASGHEQYF.

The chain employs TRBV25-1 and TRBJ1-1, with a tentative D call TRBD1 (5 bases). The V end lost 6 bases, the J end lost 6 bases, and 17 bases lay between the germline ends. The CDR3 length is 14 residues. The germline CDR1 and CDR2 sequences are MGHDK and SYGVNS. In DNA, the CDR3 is TGTGCCAGCAGCCTCATTGGGGGGGACGCTGAAGCTTTCTTT. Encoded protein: CASSLIGGDAEAFF.

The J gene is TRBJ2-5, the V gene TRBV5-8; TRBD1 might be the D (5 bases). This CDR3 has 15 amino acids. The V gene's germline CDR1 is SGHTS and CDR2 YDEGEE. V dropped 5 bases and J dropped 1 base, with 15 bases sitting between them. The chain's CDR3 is CASRRPGHSQETQYF. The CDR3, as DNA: TGTGCCAGCAGACGGCCCGGACACTCCCAAGAGACCCAGTACTTC.

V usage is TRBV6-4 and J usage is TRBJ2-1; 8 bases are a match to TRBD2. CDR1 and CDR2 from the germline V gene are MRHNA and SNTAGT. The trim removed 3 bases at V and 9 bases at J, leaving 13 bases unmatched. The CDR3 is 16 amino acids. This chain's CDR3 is CASSESIAGRRGEQFF. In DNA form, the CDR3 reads TGTGCCAGCAGTGAGAGCATAGCGGGACGGCGTGGTGAGCAGTTCTTC.

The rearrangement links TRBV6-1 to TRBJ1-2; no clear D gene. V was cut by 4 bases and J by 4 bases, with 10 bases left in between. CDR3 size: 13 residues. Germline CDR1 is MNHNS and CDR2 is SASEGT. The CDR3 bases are TGTGCCAGCAGTGCGCCACGCGCCTATGGCTACACCTTC. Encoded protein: CASSAPRAYGYTF.

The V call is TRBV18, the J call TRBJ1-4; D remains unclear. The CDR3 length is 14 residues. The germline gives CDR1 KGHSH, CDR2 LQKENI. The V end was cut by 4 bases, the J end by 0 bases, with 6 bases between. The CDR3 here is CASSLSATNEKLFF. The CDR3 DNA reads TGTGCCAGCTCACTCTCTGCAACTAATGAAAAACTGTTTTTT.

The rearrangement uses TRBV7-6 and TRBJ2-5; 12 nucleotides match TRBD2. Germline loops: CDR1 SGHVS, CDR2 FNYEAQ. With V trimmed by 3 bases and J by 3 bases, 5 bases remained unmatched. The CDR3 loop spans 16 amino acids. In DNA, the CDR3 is TGTGCCAGCAGCTTCGGTCTAGCGGGGGGGAAAGAGACCCAGTACTTC. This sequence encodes CASSFGLAGGKETQYF.

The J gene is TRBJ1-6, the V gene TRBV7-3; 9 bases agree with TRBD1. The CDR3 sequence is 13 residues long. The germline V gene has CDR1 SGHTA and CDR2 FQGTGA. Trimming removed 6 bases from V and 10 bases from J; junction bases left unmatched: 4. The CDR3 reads CASSRDRDSPLHF. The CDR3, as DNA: TGTGCCAGCAGTCGGGACAGGGACTCACCCCTCCACTTT.

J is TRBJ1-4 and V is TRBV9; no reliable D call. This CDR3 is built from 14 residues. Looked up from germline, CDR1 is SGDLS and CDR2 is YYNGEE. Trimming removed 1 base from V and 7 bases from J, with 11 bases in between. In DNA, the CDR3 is TGTGCCAGCAGCGTATTCAAGGAGGGTGAAAAACTGTTTTTT. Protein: CASSVFKEGEKLFF.

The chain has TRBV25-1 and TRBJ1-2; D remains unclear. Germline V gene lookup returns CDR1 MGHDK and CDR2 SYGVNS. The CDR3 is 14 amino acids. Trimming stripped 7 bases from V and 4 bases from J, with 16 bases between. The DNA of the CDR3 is TGTGCCAGCAAGAACGGACTCGTAATCTATGGCTACACCTTC. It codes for CASKNGLVIYGYTF.

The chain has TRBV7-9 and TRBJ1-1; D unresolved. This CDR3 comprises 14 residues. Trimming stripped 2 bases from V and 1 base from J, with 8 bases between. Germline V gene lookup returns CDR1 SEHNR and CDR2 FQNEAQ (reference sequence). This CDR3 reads CASSLSEGNTEAFF. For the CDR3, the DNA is TGTGCCAGCAGCTTATCGGAGGGGAACACTGAAGCTTTCTTT. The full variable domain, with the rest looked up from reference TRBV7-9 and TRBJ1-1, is DTGVSQNPRHKITKRGQNVTFRCDPISEHNRLYWYRQTLGQGPEFLTYFQNEAQLEKSRLLSDRFSAERPKGSFSTLEIQRTEQGDSAMYLCASSLSEGNTEAFFGQGTRLTVV.

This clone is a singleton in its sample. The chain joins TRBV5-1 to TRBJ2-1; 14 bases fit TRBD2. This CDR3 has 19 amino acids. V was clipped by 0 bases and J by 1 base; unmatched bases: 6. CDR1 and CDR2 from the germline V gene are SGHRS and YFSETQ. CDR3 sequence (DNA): TGCGCCAGCAGCTTGGAAGGACTAGCGGGGGGCGGGTCCTACAATGAGCAGTTCTTC. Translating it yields CASSLEGLAGGGSYNEQFF.

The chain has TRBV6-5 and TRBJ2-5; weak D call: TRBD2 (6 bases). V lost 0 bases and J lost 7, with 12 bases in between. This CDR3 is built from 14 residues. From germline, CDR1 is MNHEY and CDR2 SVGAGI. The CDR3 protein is CASSYSGGKGTQYF. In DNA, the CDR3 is TGTGCCAGCAGTTACTCGGGGGGAAAAGGGACCCAGTACTTC.